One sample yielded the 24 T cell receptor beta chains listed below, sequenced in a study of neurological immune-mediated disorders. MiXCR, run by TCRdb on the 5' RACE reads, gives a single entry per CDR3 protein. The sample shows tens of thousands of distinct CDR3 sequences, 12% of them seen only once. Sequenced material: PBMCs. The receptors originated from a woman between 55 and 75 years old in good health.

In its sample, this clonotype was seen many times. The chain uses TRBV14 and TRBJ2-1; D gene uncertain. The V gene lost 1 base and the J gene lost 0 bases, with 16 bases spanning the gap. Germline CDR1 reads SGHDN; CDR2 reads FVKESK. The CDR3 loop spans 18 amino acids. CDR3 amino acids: CASSQVSRPYSSYNEQFF. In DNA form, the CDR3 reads TGTGCCAGCAGCCAAGTCTCCCGGCCATACAGCTCCTACAATGAGCAGTTCTTC.

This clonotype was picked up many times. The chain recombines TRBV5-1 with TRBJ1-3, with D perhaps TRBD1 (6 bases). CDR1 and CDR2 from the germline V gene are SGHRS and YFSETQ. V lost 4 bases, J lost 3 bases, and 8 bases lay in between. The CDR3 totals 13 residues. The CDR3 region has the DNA TGCGCCAGCAGCACGGACAGTGGAAACACCATATATTTT. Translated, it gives CASSTDSGNTIYF. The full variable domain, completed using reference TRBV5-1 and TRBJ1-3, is KAGVTQTPRYLIKTRGQQVTLSCSPISGHRSVSWYQQTPGQGLQFLFEYFSETQRNKGNFPGRFSGRQFSNSRSEMNVSTLELGDSALYLCASSTDSGNTIYFGEGSWLTVV.

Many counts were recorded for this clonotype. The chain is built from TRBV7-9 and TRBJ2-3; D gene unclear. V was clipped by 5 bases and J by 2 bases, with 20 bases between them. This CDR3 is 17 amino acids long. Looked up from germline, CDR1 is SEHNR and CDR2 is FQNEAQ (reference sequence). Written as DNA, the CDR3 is TGTGCCAGCAGCGAAAGTGGCTACAACTACTACACAGATACGCAGTATTTT. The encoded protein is CASSESGYNYYTDTQYF.

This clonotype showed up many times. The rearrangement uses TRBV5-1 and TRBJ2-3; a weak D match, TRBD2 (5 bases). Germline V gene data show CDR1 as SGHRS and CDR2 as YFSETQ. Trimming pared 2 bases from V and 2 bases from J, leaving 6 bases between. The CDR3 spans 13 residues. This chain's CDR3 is CASSFGDTDTQYF. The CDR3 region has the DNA TGCGCCAGCAGCTTCGGGGACACAGATACGCAGTATTTT. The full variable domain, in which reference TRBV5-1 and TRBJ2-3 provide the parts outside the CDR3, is KAGVTQTPRYLIKTRGQQVTLSCSPISGHRSVSWYQQTPGQGLQFLFEYFSETQRNKGNFPGRFSGRQFSNSRSEMNVSTLELGDSALYLCASSFGDTDTQYFGPGTRLTVL.

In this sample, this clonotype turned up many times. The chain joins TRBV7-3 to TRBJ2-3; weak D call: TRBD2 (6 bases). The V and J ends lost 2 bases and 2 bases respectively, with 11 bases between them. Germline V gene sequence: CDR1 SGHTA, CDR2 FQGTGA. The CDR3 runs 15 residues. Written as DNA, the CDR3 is TGTGCCAGCAGCTTAGGGACTGTTAACACAGATACGCAGTATTTT. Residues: CASSLGTVNTDTQYF. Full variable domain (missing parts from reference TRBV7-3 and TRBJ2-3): GAGVSQTPSNKVTEKGKYVELRCDPISGHTALYWYRQSLGQGPEFLIYFQGTGAADDSGLPNDRFFAVRPEGSVSTLKIQRTERGDSAVYLCASSLGTVNTDTQYFGPGTRLTVL.

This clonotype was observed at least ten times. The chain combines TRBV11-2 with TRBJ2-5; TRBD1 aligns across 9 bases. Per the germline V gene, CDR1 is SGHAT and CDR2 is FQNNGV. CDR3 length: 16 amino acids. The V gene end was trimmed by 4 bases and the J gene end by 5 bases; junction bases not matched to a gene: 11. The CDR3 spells CASSSIGDRVRETQYF. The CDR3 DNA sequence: TGTGCCAGCAGCTCGATAGGGGACAGGGTCCGCGAGACCCAGTACTTC. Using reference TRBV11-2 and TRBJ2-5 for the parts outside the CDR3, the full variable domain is EAGVAQSPRYKIIEKRQSVAFWCNPISGHATLYWYQQILGQGPKLLIQFQNNGVVDDSQLPKDRFSAERLKGVDSTLKIQPAKLEDSAVYLCASSSIGDRVRETQYFGPGTRLLVL.

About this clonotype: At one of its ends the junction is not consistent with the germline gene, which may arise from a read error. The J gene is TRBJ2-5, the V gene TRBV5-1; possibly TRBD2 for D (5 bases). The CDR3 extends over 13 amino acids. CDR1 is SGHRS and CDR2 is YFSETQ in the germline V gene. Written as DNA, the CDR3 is TGCGCCAGCAGCTCGGCGGGTGGGGAGAACCAGTACTTC. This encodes CASSSAGGENQYF.

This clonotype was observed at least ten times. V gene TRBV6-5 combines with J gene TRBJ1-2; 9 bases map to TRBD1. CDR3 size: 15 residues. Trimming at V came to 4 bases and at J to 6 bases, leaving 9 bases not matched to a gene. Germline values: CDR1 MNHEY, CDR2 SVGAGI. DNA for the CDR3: TGTGCCAGCAGTTGGGACAGGGAGGTAGCGGATGGCTACACCTTC. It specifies CASSWDREVADGYTF.

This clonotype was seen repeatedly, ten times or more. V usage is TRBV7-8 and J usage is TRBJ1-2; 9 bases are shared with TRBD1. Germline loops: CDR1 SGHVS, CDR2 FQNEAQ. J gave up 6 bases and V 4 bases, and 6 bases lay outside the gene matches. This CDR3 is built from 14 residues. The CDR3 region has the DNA TGTGCCAGCAGCTCCCCGCGGGACAGGGATGGCTACACCTTC. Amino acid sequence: CASSSPRDRDGYTF.

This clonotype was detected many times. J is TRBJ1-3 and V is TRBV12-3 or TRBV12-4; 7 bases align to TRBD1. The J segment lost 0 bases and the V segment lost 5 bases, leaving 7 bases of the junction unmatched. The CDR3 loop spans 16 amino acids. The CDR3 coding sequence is TGTGCCAGCAGTCAGACAGGGACCTACTCTGGAAACACCATATATTTT. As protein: CASSQTGTYSGNTIYF.

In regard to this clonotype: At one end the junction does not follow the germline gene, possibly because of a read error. CDR3 in DNA: TGTACCAGCAGCGACGGGCACTATGGCTACACCTTC. Translating gives CTSSDGHYGYTF. This chain connects TRBV3-1 to TRBJ1-2; D is uncertain. Germline-derived CDR1 and CDR2 are LGHDT and YNNKEL (reference sequence). This CDR3 region has 12 residues.

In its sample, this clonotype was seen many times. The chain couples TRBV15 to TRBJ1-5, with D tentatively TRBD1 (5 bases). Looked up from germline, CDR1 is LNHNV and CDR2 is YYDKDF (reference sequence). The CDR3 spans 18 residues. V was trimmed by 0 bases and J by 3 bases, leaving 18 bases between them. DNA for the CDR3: TGTGCCACCAGCAGAGATCAATCCAGGGCCTCCTTCAATCAGCCCCAGCATTTT. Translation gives CATSRDQSRASFNQPQHF.

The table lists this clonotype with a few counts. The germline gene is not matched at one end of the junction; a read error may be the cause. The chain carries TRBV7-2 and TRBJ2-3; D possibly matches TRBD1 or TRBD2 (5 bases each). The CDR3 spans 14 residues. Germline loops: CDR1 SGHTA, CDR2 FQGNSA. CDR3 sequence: CASSLATWGQRQYF. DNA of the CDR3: TGTGCCAGCAGCCTAGCTACGTGGGGCCAGAGGCAGTATTTT.

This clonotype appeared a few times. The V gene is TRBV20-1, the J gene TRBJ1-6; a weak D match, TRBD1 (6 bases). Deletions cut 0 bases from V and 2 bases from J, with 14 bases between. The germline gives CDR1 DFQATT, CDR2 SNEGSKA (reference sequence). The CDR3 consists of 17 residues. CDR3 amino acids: CSARDNRVGTYNSPLHF. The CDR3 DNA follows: TGCAGTGCTAGAGATAACAGGGTCGGAACCTATAATTCACCCCTCCACTTT.

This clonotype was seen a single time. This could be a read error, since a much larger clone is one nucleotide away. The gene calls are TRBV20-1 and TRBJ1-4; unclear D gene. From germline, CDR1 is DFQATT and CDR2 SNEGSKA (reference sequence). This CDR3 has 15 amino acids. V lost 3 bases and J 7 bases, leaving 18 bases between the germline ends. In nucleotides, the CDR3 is TGCAGTGCTAGTAGTTTCCACTGCGGCGGTGAAAAACTGTTTTTT. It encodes CSASSFHCGGEKLFF.

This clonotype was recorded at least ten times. CDR3 bases: TGTGCCAGCAGTGACCGCTGGAAAACAGGGGGTGACTTTCGGTACACCTTC. Translating gives CASSDRWKTGGDFRYTF. The J gene is TRBJ1-2, the V gene TRBV25-1; 8 bases agree with TRBD1. V was pared by 3 bases and J by 11 bases, with 20 bases of the junction left unmatched. Looked up from germline, CDR1 is MGHDK and CDR2 is SYGVNS. The length of the CDR3 is 17 residues.

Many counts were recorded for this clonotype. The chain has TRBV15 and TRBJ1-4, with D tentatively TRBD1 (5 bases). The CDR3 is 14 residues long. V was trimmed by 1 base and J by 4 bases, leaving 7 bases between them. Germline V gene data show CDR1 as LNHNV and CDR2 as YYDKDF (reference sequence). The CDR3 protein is CATSRARVNEKLFF. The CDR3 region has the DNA TGTGCCACCAGCAGAGCCAGGGTTAATGAAAAACTGTTTTTT.

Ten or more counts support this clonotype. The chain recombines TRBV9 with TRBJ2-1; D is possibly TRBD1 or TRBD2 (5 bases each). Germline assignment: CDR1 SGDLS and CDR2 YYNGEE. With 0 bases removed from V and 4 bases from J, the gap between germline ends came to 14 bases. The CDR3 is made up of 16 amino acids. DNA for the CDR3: TGTGCCAGCAGCGTAGATTTATACGGGACGTACAATGAGCAGTTCTTC. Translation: CASSVDLYGTYNEQFF.

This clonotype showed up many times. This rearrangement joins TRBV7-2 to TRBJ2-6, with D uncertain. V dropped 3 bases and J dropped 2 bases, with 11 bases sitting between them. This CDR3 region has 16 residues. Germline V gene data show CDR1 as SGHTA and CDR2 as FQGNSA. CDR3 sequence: CASSFYVVAGANVLTF. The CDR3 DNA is TGTGCCAGCAGCTTTTACGTGGTAGCTGGGGCCAACGTCCTGACTTTC.

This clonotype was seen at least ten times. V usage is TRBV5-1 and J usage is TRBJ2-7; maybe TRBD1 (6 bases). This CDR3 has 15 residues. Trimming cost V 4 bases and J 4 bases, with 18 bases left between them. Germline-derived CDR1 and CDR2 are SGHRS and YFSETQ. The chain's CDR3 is CASSVRDTELYEQYF. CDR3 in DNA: TGCGCCAGCAGCGTCCGGGACACGGAACTATACGAGCAGTACTTC.

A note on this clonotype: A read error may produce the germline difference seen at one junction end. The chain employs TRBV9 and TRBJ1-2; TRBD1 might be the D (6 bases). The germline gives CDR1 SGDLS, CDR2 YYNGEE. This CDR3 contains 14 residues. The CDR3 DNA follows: TGTGCCAGCGGCGTGCGGGGGGCGGGCTATGGCTACACCTTC. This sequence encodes CASGVRGAGYGYTF.

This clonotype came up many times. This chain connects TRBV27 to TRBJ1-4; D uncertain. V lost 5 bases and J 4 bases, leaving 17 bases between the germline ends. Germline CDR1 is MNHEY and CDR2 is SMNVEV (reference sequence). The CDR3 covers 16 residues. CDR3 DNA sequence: TGTGCCAGCAGTCCGTCCATAGGACGGAATAATGAAAAACTGTTTTTT. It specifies CASSPSIGRNNEKLFF.

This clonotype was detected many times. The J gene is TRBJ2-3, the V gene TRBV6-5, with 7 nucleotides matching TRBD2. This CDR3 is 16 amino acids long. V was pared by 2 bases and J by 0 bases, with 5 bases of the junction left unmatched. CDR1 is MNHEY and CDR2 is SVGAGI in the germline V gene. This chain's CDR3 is CASSYMAGVSTDTQYF. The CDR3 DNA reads TGTGCCAGCAGTTACATGGCGGGGGTTAGCACAGATACGCAGTATTTT.

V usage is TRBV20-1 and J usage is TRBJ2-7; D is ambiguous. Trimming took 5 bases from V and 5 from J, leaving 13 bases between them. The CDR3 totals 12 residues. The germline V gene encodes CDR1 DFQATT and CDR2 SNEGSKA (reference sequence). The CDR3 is CSAYPLFDEQYF. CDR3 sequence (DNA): TGCAGTGCTTACCCCCTTTTTGACGAGCAGTACTTC.